The clone carrying this T cell receptor (beta chain) was counted between two and nine times. The CDR3 length is 13 residues. The V and J ends lost 1 base and 8 bases respectively, with 10 bases between them. From germline, CDR1 is SGHRS and CDR2 YFSETQ. TCRdb reprocessed the RT-PCR reads via MiXCR and lists one record per CDR3 protein. The sample has some 570,000 distinct CDR3 sequences; 10% to 12% are singletons. The data belong to a study of response to subunit inactivated influenza vaccine. This sample also appeared in a second study, on T cells expressing NK-cell markers. From that report: UMI-tagged 5'RACE template switching yielded the TCR beta cDNA. Underlying the TCR beta repertoires were sorted CD3+CD56+NKG2C+, CD3+CD56+NKG2C- and CD3+CD56-NKG2C+ T cells. There were seven HCMV-seropositive donors and one seronegative donor among the eight sequenced. Anti-gamma-delta TCR antibody use in several experiments restricted sorting to alpha-beta TCR T cells. Researchers report these clonotypes also headed the CD3+CD56-NKG2C+ fraction in a few donors.

Sequencing used PBMCs from blood, obtained on the day of vaccination. The TCR comes from a man in his fifties or sixties who received an inactivated influenza vaccine. The chain combines TRBV5-1 with TRBJ2-1, with a weak D call TRBD2 (6 bases). The CDR3 DNA reads TGCGCCAGCAGCTTGACTAGCTTCGATGAGCAGTTCTTC. Translating gives CASSLTSFDEQFF.